This T cell receptor beta chain was documented in a study of T cell responses to AZD1222 COVID-19 vaccine. Libraries were prepared by immunoSEQ multiplex PCR; TCRdb keeps only in-frame clonotypes and omits some of them. The sample includes roughly 140,000 clones, approximately 90% of them seen just once. CDR3 size: 15 residues. CDR1 is LGHDT and CDR2 is YNNKEL in the germline V gene (reference sequence). Between the trimmed V and J ends, which lost 0 bases and 2 bases, there was a span of 10 bases. The sample in question was peripheral blood, obtained on day 0 of AZD1222 vaccination. This chain joins TRBV3-1 (or the pseudogene TRBV3-2) and TRBJ1-1; D remains ambiguous. This sequence was found in an adult in good health. In DNA, the CDR3 is TGTGCCAGCAGCCAAGAAGGGCGGAAAAACACTGAAGCTTTCTTT. It yields the protein CASSQEGRKNTEAFF.